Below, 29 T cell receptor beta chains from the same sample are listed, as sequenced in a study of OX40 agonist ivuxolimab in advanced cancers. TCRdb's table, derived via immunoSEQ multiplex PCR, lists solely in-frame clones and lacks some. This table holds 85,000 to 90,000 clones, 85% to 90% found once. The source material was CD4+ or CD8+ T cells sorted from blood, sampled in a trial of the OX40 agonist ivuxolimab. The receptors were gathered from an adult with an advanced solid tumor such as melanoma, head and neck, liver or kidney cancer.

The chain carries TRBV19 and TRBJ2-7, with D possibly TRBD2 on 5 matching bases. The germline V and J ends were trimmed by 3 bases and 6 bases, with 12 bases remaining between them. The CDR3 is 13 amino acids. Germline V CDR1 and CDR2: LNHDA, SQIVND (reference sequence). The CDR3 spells CASSIRLATEQYV. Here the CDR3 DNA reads TGTGCCAGTAGTATCAGGCTAGCTACCGAGCAGTACGTC.

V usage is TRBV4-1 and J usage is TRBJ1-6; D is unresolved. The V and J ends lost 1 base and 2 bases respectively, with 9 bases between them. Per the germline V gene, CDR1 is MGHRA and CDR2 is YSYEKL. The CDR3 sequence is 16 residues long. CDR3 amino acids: CASSQVGFTYNSPLHF. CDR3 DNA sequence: TGCGCCAGCAGCCAAGTAGGGTTCACCTATAATTCACCCCTCCACTTT.

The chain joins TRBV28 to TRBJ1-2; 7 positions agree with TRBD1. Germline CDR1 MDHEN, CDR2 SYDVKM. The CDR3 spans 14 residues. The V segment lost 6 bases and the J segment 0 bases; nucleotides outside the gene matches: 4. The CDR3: CASSRRGPNYGYTF. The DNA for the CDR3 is TGTGCCAGCAGCCGTAGGGGGCCTAACTATGGCTACACCTTC.

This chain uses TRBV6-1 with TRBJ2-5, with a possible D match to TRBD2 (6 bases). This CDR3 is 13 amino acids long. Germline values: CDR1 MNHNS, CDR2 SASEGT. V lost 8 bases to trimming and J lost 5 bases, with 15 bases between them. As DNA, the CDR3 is TGTGCCAGCCAAGGAGGCCGGGGGGAGACCCAGTACTTC. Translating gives CASQGGRGETQYF.

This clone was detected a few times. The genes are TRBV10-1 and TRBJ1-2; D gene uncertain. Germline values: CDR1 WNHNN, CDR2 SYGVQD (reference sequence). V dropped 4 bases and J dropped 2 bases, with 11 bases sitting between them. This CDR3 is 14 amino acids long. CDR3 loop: CASSVLVDNYGYTF. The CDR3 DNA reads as TGCGCCAGCAGTGTATTGGTAGACAACTATGGCTACACCTTC.

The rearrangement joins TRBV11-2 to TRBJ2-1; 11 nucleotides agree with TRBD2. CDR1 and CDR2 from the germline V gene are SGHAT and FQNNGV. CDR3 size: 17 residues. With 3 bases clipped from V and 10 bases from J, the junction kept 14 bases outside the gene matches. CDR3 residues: CASSLIGYSGRAKEQFF. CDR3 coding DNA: TGTGCCAGCAGCTTGATCGGATATAGCGGGAGGGCCAAGGAGCAGTTCTTC. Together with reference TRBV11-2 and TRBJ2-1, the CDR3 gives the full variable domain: EAGVAQSPRYKIIEKRQSVAFWCNPISGHATLYWYQQILGQGPKLLIQFQNNGVVDDSQLPKDRFSAERLKGVDSTLKIQPAKLEDSAVYLCASSLIGYSGRAKEQFFGPGTRLTVL.

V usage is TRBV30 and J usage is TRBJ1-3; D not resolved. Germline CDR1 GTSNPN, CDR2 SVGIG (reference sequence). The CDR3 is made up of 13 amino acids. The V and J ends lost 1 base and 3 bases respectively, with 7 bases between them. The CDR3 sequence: CAWSDGGGNTIYF. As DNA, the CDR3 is TGTGCCTGGAGTGACGGTGGTGGAAACACCATATATTTT.

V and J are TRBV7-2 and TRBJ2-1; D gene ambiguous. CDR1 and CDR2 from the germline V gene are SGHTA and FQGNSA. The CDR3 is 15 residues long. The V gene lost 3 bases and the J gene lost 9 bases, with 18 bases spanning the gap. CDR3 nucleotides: TGTGCCAGCAGCTTGCGCAGGCTGGGGTTGGGTGAGCAGTTCTTC. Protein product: CASSLRRLGLGEQFF. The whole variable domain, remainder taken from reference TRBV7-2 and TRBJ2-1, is GAGVSQSPSNKVTEKGKDVELRCDPISGHTALYWYRQSLGQGLEFLIYFQGNSAPDKSGLPSDRFSAERTGGSVSTLTIQRTQQEDSAVYLCASSLRRLGLGEQFFGPGTRLTVL.

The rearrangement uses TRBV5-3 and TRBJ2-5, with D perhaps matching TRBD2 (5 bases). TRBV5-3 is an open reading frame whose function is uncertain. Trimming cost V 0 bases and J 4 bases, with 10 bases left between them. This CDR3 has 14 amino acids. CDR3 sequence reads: CARSLGKRRETQYF. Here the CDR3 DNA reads TGTGCCAGAAGCTTGGGAAAGCGGAGAGAGACCCAGTACTTC.

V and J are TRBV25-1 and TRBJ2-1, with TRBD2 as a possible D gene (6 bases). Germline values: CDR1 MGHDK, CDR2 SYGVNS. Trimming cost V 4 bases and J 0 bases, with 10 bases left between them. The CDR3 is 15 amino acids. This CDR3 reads CASSAYGSSYNEQFF. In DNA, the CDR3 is TGTGCCAGCAGTGCATACGGGAGCTCCTACAATGAGCAGTTCTTC.

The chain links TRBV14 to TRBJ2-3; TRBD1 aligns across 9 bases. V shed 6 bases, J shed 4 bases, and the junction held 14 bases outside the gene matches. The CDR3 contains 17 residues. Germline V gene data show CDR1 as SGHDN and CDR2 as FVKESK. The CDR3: CASRPKAGTGMSDTQYF. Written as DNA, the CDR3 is TGTGCCAGCAGGCCCAAAGCCGGGACAGGGATGTCAGATACGCAGTATTTT.

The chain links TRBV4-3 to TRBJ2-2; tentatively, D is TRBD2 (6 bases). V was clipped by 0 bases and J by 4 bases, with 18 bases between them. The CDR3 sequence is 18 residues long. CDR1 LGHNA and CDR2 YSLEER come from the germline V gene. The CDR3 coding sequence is TGCGCCAGCAGCCAAGAGAATGTGGGAGGCCAGGGCACCGGGGAGCTGTTTTTT. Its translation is CASSQENVGGQGTGELFF.

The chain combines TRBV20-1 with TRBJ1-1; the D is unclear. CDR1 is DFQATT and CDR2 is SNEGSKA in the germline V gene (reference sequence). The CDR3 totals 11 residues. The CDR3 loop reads CRMQDNTEAFF. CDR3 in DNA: TGCAGGATGCAGGATAACACTGAAGCTTTCTTT.

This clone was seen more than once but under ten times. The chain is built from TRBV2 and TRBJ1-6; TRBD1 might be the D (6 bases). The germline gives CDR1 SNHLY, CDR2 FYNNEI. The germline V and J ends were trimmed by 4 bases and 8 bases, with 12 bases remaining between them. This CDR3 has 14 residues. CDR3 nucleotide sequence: TGTGCCAGCAGTGGTCAGGGGTTGGATTCACCCCTCCACTTT. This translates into CASSGQGLDSPLHF. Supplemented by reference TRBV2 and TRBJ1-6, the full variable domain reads EPEVTQTPSHQVTQMGQEVILRCVPISNHLYFYWYRQILGQKVEFLVSFYNNEISEKSEIFDDQFSVERPDGSNFTLKIRSTKLEDSAMYFCASSGQGLDSPLHFGNGTRLTVT.

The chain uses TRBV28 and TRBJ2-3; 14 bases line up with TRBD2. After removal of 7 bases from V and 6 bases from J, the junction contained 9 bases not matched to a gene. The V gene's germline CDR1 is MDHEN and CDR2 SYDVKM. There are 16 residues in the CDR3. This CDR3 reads CASTLRTSGGIDTQYF. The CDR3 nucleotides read TGTGCCAGCACCCTAAGGACTAGCGGGGGGATTGATACGCAGTATTTT.

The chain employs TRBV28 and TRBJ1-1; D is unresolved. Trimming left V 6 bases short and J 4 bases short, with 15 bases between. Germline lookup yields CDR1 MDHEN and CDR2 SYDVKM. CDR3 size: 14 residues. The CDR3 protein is CASSPVGLSTEAFF. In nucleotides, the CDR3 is TGTGCCAGCAGCCCCGTAGGGCTTAGCACTGAAGCTTTCTTT.

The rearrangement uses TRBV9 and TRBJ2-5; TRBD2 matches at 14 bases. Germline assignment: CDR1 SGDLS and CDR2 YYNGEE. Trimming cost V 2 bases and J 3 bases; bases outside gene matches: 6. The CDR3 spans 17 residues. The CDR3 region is CASSVTSGRALEETQYF. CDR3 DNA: TGTGCCAGCAGCGTGACTAGCGGGAGGGCCCTCGAAGAGACCCAGTACTTC.

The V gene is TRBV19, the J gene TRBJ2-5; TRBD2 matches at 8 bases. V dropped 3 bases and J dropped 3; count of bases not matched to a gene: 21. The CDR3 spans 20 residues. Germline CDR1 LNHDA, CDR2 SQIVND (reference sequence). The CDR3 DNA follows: TGTGCCAGTAGTATCTCCGGGTCCAGCGGGGGCCCTCCAGCAGAAGAGACCCAGTACTTC. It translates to CASSISGSSGGPPAEETQYF.

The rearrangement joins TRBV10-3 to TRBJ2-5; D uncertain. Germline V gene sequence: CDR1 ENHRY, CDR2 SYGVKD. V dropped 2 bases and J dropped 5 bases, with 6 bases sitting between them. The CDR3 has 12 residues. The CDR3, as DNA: TGTGCCATCAGTGAGATTGAGGAGACCCAGTACTTC. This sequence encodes CAISEIEETQYF.

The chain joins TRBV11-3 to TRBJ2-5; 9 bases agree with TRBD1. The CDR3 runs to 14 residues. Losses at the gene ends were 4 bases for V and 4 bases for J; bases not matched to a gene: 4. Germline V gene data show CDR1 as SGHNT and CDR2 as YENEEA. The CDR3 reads CASSSTGGGETQYF. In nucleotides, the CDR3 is TGTGCCAGCAGCTCCACAGGGGGCGGAGAGACCCAGTACTTC.

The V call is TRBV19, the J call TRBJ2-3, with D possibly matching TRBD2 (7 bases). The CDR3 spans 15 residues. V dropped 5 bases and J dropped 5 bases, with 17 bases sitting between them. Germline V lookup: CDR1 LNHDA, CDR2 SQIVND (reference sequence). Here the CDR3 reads CASSPDRGAGDTQYF. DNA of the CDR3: TGTGCCAGTAGTCCAGACCGGGGGGCAGGAGATACGCAGTATTTT.

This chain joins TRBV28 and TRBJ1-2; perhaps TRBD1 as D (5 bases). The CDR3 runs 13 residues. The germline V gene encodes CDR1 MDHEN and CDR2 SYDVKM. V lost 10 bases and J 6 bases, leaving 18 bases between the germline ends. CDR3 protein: CATHTKRGNGYTF. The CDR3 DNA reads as TGTGCCACTCATACCAAGCGGGGGAATGGCTACACCTTC.

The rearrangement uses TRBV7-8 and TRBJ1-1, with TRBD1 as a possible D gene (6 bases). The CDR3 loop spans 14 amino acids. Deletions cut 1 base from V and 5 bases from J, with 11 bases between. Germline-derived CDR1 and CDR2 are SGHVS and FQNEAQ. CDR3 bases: TGTGCCAGCAGCTTAGTAGGGGGGAGGACTGAAGCTTTCTTT. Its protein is CASSLVGGRTEAFF.

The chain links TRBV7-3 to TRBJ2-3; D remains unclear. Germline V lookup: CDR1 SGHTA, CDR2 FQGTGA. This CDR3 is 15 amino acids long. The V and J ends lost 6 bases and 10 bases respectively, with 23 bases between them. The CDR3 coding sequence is TGTGCCAGCAGTCCTCCCGGCCCCCCTTGGGATGCGCAGTATTTT. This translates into CASSPPGPPWDAQYF.

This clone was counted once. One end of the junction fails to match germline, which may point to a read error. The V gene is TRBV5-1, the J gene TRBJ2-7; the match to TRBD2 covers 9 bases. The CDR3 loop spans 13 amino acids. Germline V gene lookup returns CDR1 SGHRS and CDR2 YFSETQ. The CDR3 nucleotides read TGCGCAAGCAGGGCGGGAGGGCCCTACGAGCAGTACTTC. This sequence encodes CASRAGGPYEQYF.

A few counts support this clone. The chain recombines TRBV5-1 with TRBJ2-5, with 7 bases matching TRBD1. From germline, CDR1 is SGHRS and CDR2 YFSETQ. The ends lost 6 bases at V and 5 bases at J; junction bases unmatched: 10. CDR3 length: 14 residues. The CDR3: CASKEQGTRETQYF. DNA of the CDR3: TGCGCCAGCAAGGAACAGGGGACGAGGGAGACCCAGTACTTC.

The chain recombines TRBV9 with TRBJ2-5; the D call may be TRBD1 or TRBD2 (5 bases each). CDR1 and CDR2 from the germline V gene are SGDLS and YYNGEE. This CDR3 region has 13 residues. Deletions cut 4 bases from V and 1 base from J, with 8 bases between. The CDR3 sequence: CASSLRGQETQYF. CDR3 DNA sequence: TGTGCCAGCAGCCTGAGGGGCCAAGAGACCCAGTACTTC.

The CDR3 region is CASSARLAGEETQYF. The CDR3 bases are TGTGCCAGCAGCGCGAGACTAGCGGGGGAAGAGACCCAGTACTTC. The rearrangement links TRBV9 to TRBJ2-5; 12 bases agree with TRBD2. Germline V gene lookup returns CDR1 SGDLS and CDR2 YYNGEE. V was pared by 3 bases and J by 3 bases, with 3 bases of the junction left unmatched. The CDR3 covers 15 residues.

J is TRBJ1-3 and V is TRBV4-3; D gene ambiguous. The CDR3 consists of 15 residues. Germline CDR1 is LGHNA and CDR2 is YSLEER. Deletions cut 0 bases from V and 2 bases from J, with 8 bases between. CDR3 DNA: TGCGCCAGCAGCCAAGAAGCCCCGGCTGGAAACACCATATATTTT. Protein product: CASSQEAPAGNTIYF.